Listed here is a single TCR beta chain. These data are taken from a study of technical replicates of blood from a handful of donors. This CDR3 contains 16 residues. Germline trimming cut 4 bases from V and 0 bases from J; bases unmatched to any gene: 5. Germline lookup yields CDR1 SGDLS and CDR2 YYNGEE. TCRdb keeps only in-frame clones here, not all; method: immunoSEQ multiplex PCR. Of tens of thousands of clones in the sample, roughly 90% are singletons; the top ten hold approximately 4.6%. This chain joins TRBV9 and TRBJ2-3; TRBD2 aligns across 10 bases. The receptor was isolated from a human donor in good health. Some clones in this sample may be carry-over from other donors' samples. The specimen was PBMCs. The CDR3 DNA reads TGTGCCAGCAGCCAAGGGACTAGCGAGAGCACAGATACGCAGTATTTT. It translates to CASSQGTSESTDTQYF.